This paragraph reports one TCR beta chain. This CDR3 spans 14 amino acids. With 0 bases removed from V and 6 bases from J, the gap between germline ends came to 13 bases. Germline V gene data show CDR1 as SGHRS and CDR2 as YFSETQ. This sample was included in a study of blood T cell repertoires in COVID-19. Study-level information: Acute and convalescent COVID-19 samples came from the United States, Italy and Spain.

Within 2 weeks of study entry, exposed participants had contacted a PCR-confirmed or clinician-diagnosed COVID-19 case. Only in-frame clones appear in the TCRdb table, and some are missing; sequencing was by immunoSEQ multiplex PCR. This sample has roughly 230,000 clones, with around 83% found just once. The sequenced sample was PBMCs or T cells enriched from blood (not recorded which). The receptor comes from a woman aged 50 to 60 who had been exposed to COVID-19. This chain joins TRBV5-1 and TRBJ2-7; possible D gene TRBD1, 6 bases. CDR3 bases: TGCGCCAGCAGCTTGGGAGTGGGGGCCCCCGAGCAGTACTTC. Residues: CASSLGVGAPEQYF.